This T cell receptor beta chain was captured in a study of blood T cell repertoires in COVID-19. For the study at large: In each case, the material was cDNA or gDNA derived from T cells, B-cell-depleted T cells, or PBMCs.

This CDR3 has 15 amino acids. Germline V CDR1 and CDR2: PRHDT, FYEKMQ (reference sequence). V was clipped by 5 bases and J by 4 bases; unmatched bases: 8. Libraries were prepared by immunoSEQ multiplex PCR; TCRdb keeps only in-frame clonotypes and omits some of them. In the table there are roughly 14,000 clones, 86% of which are singletons. Specimen: peripheral blood. This chain connects TRBV13 to TRBJ1-2, with 9 bases aligning to TRBD1. The sequence was collected from a human donor in a cohort sampled during active COVID-19. Here the CDR3 DNA reads TGTGCCAGCAGCAGGGGACAGGGACAGAGCTATGGCTACACCTTC. As protein: CASSRGQGQSYGYTF.